This note documents a single T cell receptor (beta chain) sequence. Germline values: CDR1 SNHLY, CDR2 FYNNEI. The CDR3 contains 15 residues. The V and J ends lost 6 bases and 0 bases respectively, with 14 bases between them. These data belong to a study of T cells in Graves' hyperthyroidism and ophthalmopathy. There were TCR beta CDR3 regions amplified from RNA transcripts. Initially, a first-round RT-PCR of the TCR CDR3 employed the HTBI primer set. MiXCR was run by TCRdb on the multiplex PCR reads, yielding one entry per CDR3 protein. The sample consists of about 340,000 distinct CDR3 sequences, 15% to 20% of them appearing once.

This clonotype was obtained from a woman aged 45-65 years with Graves' hyperthyroidism. The chain has TRBV2 and TRBJ1-1, with D tentatively TRBD1 (5 bases). The sequencing sample was made of blood. The CDR3 DNA is TGTGCCAGCAGAGAAAGGGACGGTTTGAACACTGAAGCTTTCTTT. Translating it yields CASRERDGLNTEAFF.